This T cell receptor (beta chain) is from a study of cytomegalovirus exposure and HLA in healthy donors. Overall study findings and caveats: The study recorded 164 TCR beta chains that were cytomegalovirus-associated.

13 Jbeta primers and 60 Vbeta primers were used for the PCR. TCRdb keeps only in-frame clones here, not all; method: immunoSEQ multiplex PCR. The sample holds tens of thousands of clones. Comments on this clone: Antigen specificity is unknown.

The germline V gene has CDR1 SNHLY and CDR2 FYNNEI. The V end was cut by 7 bases, the J end by 4 bases, with 20 bases between. The CDR3 consists of 15 residues. The source material was PBMCs. The rearrangement joins TRBV2 to TRBJ2-7; possible D gene TRBD2, 7 bases. The sequence was collected from a man aged 25-45 years in good health and CMV-seropositive. As DNA, the CDR3 is TGTGCCAGCAAGGCGGGGGCCCCGGTTGGATACGAGCAGTACTTC. It encodes CASKAGAPVGYEQYF.